The 31 T cell receptor beta chains given below trace back to one sample, sequenced in a study of blood T cell repertoires in COVID-19. The method was immunoSEQ multiplex PCR; TCRdb's version includes in-frame clones alone and lacks a portion of them. The sample records approximately 220,000 clones, approximately 91% being singletons. Sequencing was performed on peripheral blood. These receptors all come from a man in his forties with acute or convalescent COVID-19.

The J gene is TRBJ1-2, the V gene TRBV7-6; D remains unclear. Germline CDR1 reads SGHVS; CDR2 reads FNYEAQ. This CDR3 contains 12 residues. V was pared by 1 base and J by 6 bases, with 6 bases between. CDR3 sequence: CASSLDGNGYTF. The CDR3 nucleotides read TGTGCCAGCAGCTTAGATGGCAATGGCTACACCTTC. Supplemented by reference TRBV7-6 and TRBJ1-2, the full variable domain reads GAGVSQSPRYKVTKRGQDVALRCDPISGHVSLYWYRQALGQGPEFLTYFNYEAQQDKSGLPNDRFSAERPEGSISTLTIQRTEQRDSAMYRCASSLDGNGYTFGSGTRLTVV.

J is TRBJ1-1 and V is TRBV30; D not certain. This CDR3 spans 14 amino acids. The germline gives CDR1 GTSNPN, CDR2 SVGIG (reference sequence). The V end was cut by 0 bases, the J end by 1 base, with 9 bases between. The CDR3 coding sequence is TGTGCCTGGAGTGTAATCCCCCGGAACACTGAAGCTTTCTTT. Translating it yields CAWSVIPRNTEAFF.

The genes are TRBV6-6 and TRBJ2-1; weak D call: TRBD2 (5 bases). CDR3 size: 17 residues. Germline loops: CDR1 MNHNY, CDR2 SVGAGI (reference sequence). V was shortened by 5 bases and J by 4 bases, with 21 bases between the two germline ends. The DNA for the CDR3 is TGTGCCAGCAGTCAATCAGCAGGACTGGGAAAGTACAATGAGCAGTTCTTC. It yields the protein CASSQSAGLGKYNEQFF.

A few counts support this clone. The V and J genes are TRBV18 and TRBJ1-6; 8 bases are shared with TRBD1. The CDR3 has 16 residues. J gave up 6 bases and V 4 bases, and 8 bases lay outside the gene matches. CDR1 KGHSH and CDR2 LQKENI come from the germline V gene. CDR3 amino acids: CASSQNRGMGNSPLHF. The CDR3 coding sequence is TGTGCCAGCTCACAAAACAGGGGGATGGGTAATTCACCCCTCCACTTT.

The chain recombines TRBV7-2 with TRBJ1-6; D unclear. This CDR3 has 14 amino acids. CDR1 is SGHTA, CDR2 FQGNSA, per germline. Trimming stripped 5 bases from V and 7 bases from J, with 12 bases between. CDR3 DNA sequence: TGTGCCAGCAGCCCTTTACGGGAAAATTCACCCCTCCACTTT. Amino acids: CASSPLRENSPLHF.

The gene calls are TRBV25-1 and TRBJ1-5, with 8 bases that match TRBD1. CDR1 and CDR2 (germline): MGHDK, SYGVNS. J was trimmed by 7 bases and V by 4 bases; bases with no gene match: 3. The CDR3 loop spans 13 amino acids. This CDR3 is CASSVGQGQPQHF. CDR3 coding DNA: TGTGCCAGCAGTGTCGGACAGGGACAGCCCCAGCATTTT.

The J gene is TRBJ1-1, the V gene TRBV4-2; possibly TRBD1 for D (5 bases). Trimming removed 1 base at V and 8 bases at J, with 11 bases between. The CDR3 runs 13 residues. The germline CDR1 and CDR2 sequences are LGHNA and YNFKEQ. DNA for the CDR3: TGTGCCAGCAGCCAAGCGACAGTGAAGGAAGCTTTCTTT. Its translation is CASSQATVKEAFF.

The rearrangement joins TRBV2 to TRBJ1-5, with D maybe TRBD1 (5 bases). V was shortened by 2 bases and J by 6 bases, with 14 bases between the two germline ends. Per the germline V gene, CDR1 is SNHLY and CDR2 is FYNNEI. CDR3 length: 15 residues. The CDR3 nucleotides read TGTGCCAGCAGTGAACAGGGAATTTCTGGTCAGCCCCAGCATTTT. As protein: CASSEQGISGQPQHF.

The rearrangement links TRBV18 to TRBJ1-4; 9 nucleotides match TRBD1. V trimming: 4 bases; J trimming: 5 bases; junction bases outside the gene matches: 5. This CDR3 contains 15 residues. CDR1 and CDR2 from the germline V gene are KGHSH and LQKENI. CDR3 nucleotides: TGTGCCAGCTCACTAGGGACAGGGCAAAATGAAAAACTGTTTTTT. This translates into CASSLGTGQNEKLFF. The variable domain in full, completed from reference TRBV18 and TRBJ1-4, reads NAGVMQNPRHLVRRRGQEARLRCSPMKGHSHVYWYRQLPEEGLKFMVYLQKENIIDESGMPKERFSAEFPKEGPSILRIQQVVRGDSAAYFCASSLGTGQNEKLFFGSGTQLSVL.

The chain is built from TRBV30 and TRBJ2-1; D is ambiguous. V dropped 4 bases and J dropped 7 bases, with 17 bases sitting between them. CDR1 and CDR2 (germline): GTSNPN, SVGIG (reference sequence). The CDR3 totals 14 residues. The CDR3 is CAWNGPVEENEQFF. The CDR3 nucleotides read TGTGCCTGGAACGGCCCCGTCGAGGAGAATGAGCAGTTCTTC. Full variable domain (missing parts from reference TRBV30 and TRBJ2-1): SQTIHQWPATLVQPVGSPLSLECTVEGTSNPNLYWYRQAAGRGLQLLFYSVGIGQISSEVPQNLSASRPQDRQFILSSKKLLLSDSGFYLCAWNGPVEENEQFFGPGTRLTVL.

V gene TRBV6-5 combines with J gene TRBJ2-5, with a tentative D call TRBD2 (6 bases). The V and J ends lost 4 bases and 1 base respectively, with 16 bases between them. Germline V gives CDR1 MNHEY, CDR2 SVGAGI. This CDR3 has 16 residues. In nucleotides, the CDR3 is TGTGCCAGCAGTTTCGGGAGCACGATTGGCCAAGAGACCCAGTACTTC. Translated: CASSFGSTIGQETQYF.

The chain has TRBV29-1 and TRBJ1-1, with no clear D. Trimming removed 7 bases from V and 0 bases from J, with 15 bases in between. Germline values: CDR1 SQVTM, CDR2 ANQGSEA. The CDR3 runs 14 residues. CDR3 sequence reads: CSASPQDMNTEAFF. In nucleotides, the CDR3 is TGCAGCGCATCACCCCAAGACATGAACACTGAAGCTTTCTTT.

V gene TRBV6-5 combines with J gene TRBJ1-1, with D uncertain. Germline V lookup: CDR1 MNHEY, CDR2 SVGAGI. V was trimmed by 0 bases and J by 5 bases, leaving 7 bases between them. CDR3 length: 13 amino acids. The CDR3 sequence: CASSYSRWTEAFF. The CDR3 region has the DNA TGTGCCAGCAGTTACTCGAGGTGGACTGAAGCTTTCTTT.

The chain recombines TRBV5-1 with TRBJ2-7, with 10 bases fitting TRBD1. The CDR3 spans 13 residues. Unmatched junction bases numbered 7, after V lost 7 bases and J lost 6 bases. CDR1 is SGHRS and CDR2 is YFSETQ in the germline V gene. The DNA of the CDR3 is TGCGCCAGCTCAATGGGACAGGGGAGCGAGCAGTACTTC. This gives the protein CASSMGQGSEQYF.

The chain recombines TRBV6-5 with TRBJ1-5; possibly TRBD1 for D (6 bases). The CDR3 spans 14 residues. The ends were cut back, 4 bases at V and 2 bases at J, with 9 bases in the middle. Germline loops: CDR1 MNHEY, CDR2 SVGAGI. In DNA, the CDR3 is TGTGCCAGCAGTTCAGGGGATCGCAATCAGCCCCAGCATTTT. Protein sequence: CASSSGDRNQPQHF.

The chain joins TRBV5-1 to TRBJ1-5; TRBD1 matches at 10 bases. Germline trimming cut 4 bases from V and 5 bases from J; bases unmatched to any gene: 3. The V gene's germline CDR1 is SGHRS and CDR2 YFSETQ. This CDR3 comprises 14 residues. The CDR3 nucleotides are TGCGCCAGCAGCCCCGGACAGGGGGATCAGCCCCAGCATTTT. Amino acid sequence: CASSPGQGDQPQHF.

V and J are TRBV5-5 and TRBJ2-1; 12 bases fit TRBD2. V shed 0 bases and J 7 bases; nucleotides not matched to a gene: 5. This CDR3 is 16 amino acids long. Germline CDR1 SGHKS, CDR2 YYEKEE (reference sequence). The DNA of the CDR3 is TGTGCCAGCAGCTTGGTCCCTAGCGGGGGGGCGAATGAGCAGTTCTTC. It translates to CASSLVPSGGANEQFF.

The gene calls are TRBV30 and TRBJ1-1; no clear D. V lost 4 bases, J lost 5 bases, and 11 bases lay in between. The germline V gene has CDR1 GTSNPN and CDR2 SVGIG (reference sequence). The CDR3 has 12 amino acids. The CDR3: CAWNGGGTEAFF. The CDR3 DNA reads as TGTGCCTGGAATGGTGGAGGGACTGAAGCTTTCTTT. The entire variable domain, with the rest obtained from reference TRBV30 and TRBJ1-1, is as follows: SQTIHQWPATLVQPVGSPLSLECTVEGTSNPNLYWYRQAAGRGLQLLFYSVGIGQISSEVPQNLSASRPQDRQFILSSKKLLLSDSGFYLCAWNGGGTEAFFGQGTRLTVV.

V is TRBV6-5 and J is TRBJ2-3; maybe TRBD1 (8 bases). CDR1 and CDR2 (germline): MNHEY, SVGAGI. This CDR3 is built from 15 residues. V shed 6 bases and J shed 1 base, with 14 bases lying between them. The CDR3 is CASRWTGRGTDTQYF. The CDR3 DNA reads TGTGCCAGCAGGTGGACAGGGAGGGGCACAGATACGCAGTATTTT.

The gene calls are TRBV19 and TRBJ2-7, with TRBD1 as a possible D gene (6 bases). Germline CDR1 and CDR2: LNHDA and SQIVND (reference sequence). CDR3 length: 14 residues. The V end lost 5 bases, the J end lost 1 base, and 12 bases lay between the germline ends. Written as DNA, the CDR3 is TGTGCCAGTAGTTCAGGCAGGGGATCCTACGAGCAGTACTTC. It translates to CASSSGRGSYEQYF.

This rearrangement joins TRBV19 to TRBJ2-5; the match to TRBD1 covers 7 bases. This CDR3 comprises 14 residues. The junction had 11 bases not matched to a gene; V was cut back by 8 bases and J by 5 bases. The germline V gene has CDR1 LNHDA and CDR2 SQIVND (reference sequence). The CDR3 loop reads CASATGATGETQYF. CDR3 in DNA: TGTGCCAGTGCCACAGGGGCCACGGGGGAGACCCAGTACTTC.

The rearrangement uses TRBV19 and TRBJ2-1; no definite D call. The ends were cut back, 4 bases at V and 0 bases at J, with 10 bases in the middle. Germline CDR1 reads LNHDA; CDR2 reads SQIVND (reference sequence). The CDR3 length is 15 residues. The CDR3 is CASSTLLSSYNEQFF. The CDR3 bases are TGTGCCAGTAGTACTCTCCTGAGCTCCTACAATGAGCAGTTCTTC.

This chain uses TRBV10-3 with TRBJ2-3; D gene uncertain. Deletions cut 3 bases from V and 4 bases from J, with 14 bases between. There are 15 residues in the CDR3. CDR1 ENHRY and CDR2 SYGVKD come from the germline V gene. The CDR3: CAISDLGENADTQYF. CDR3 sequence (DNA): TGTGCCATCAGTGATCTAGGCGAGAACGCAGATACGCAGTATTTT.

V is TRBV7-2 and J is TRBJ2-3; 12 bases align to TRBD2. Germline V gene sequence: CDR1 SGHTA, CDR2 FQGNSA. Germline trimming cut 4 bases from V and 1 base from J; bases unmatched to any gene: 9. The CDR3 is made up of 18 amino acids. The CDR3 loop reads CASSSLGTSGQRTDTQYF. As DNA, the CDR3 is TGTGCCAGCAGCTCGCTTGGGACTAGCGGGCAACGCACAGATACGCAGTATTTT.

The chain joins TRBV7-2 to TRBJ2-1, with 9 nucleotides matching TRBD2. The CDR3 covers 15 residues. V dropped 2 bases and J dropped 8; count of bases not matched to a gene: 7. Germline V lookup: CDR1 SGHTA, CDR2 FQGNSA. CDR3: CASSLQAGGADEQFF. The CDR3 region has the DNA TGTGCCAGCAGCTTACAAGCGGGAGGTGCCGATGAGCAGTTCTTC.

The rearrangement links TRBV3-1 (or the pseudogene TRBV3-2) to TRBJ1-2; D is perhaps TRBD1 (6 bases). Trimming shortened V by 3 bases and J by 8 bases, and 16 bases separated the two germline ends. This CDR3 contains 14 residues. Germline V lookup: CDR1 LGHDT, CDR2 YNNKEL (reference sequence). Here the CDR3 reads CASSHLSRGNGYTF. Written as DNA, the CDR3 is TGTGCCAGCAGCCATCTCTCCAGGGGCAACGGCTACACCTTC.

The rearrangement uses TRBV19 and TRBJ1-4; no reliable D call. Germline lookup yields CDR1 LNHDA and CDR2 SQIVND (reference sequence). CDR3 length equals 16 residues. V was cut by 5 bases and J by 2 bases, with 15 bases left in between. The CDR3, as DNA: TGTGCCAGTAGTCCGGGGAGCGATGGGACTAATGAAAAACTGTTTTTT. It specifies CASSPGSDGTNEKLFF.

CDR3 protein: CSGSQGINQPQHF. The CDR3 DNA follows: TGCAGCGGTTCACAGGGTATAAATCAGCCCCAGCATTTT. J is TRBJ1-5 and V is TRBV29-1; maybe TRBD1 (6 bases). CDR1 is SQVTM and CDR2 is ANQGSEA in the germline V gene. The CDR3 covers 13 residues. Trimming stripped 7 bases from V and 4 bases from J, with 14 bases between.

The chain is built from TRBV25-1 and TRBJ1-3, with unresolved D. Trimming took off 5 bases at V and 0 bases at J, with 5 bases between the two ends. The CDR3 totals 13 residues. Germline values: CDR1 MGHDK, CDR2 SYGVNS. CDR3 nucleotide sequence: TGTGCCAGCAGTACGAGCTCTGGAAACACCATATATTTT. Protein sequence: CASSTSSGNTIYF.

The CDR3 region is CASSQDRGPHIMNTEAFF. The CDR3 nucleotides read TGTGCCAGCAGCCAAGATCGAGGGCCACACATCATGAACACTGAAGCTTTCTTT. V usage is TRBV4-2 and J usage is TRBJ1-1; D is undetermined. With 0 bases removed from V and 0 bases from J, the gap between germline ends came to 17 bases. The length of the CDR3 is 18 residues. CDR1 and CDR2 (germline): LGHNA, YNFKEQ.

This clone was found once. CDR3 sequence reads: CAWRRTGTHLGNTF. The CDR3 bases are TGTGCCTGGAGGCGAACCGGGACACACCTCGGTAACACCTTC. This rearrangement joins TRBV30 to TRBJ1-2; D may be TRBD1 (6 bases). The CDR3 runs to 14 residues. Per the germline V gene, CDR1 is GTSNPN and CDR2 is SVGIG (reference sequence). V was trimmed by 3 bases and J by 12 bases, leaving 23 bases between them.